The 10 T cell receptor beta chains below all came from one sample that was sequenced in a study of T cells in localized non-small cell lung cancer. Repertoires were generated with immunoSEQ multiplex PCR, while TCRdb's copy carries only in-frame clones and drops some. The table lists roughly 34,000 clones, approximately 86% of them singletons, with less than 20% in the top ten. The material sequenced was peripheral blood mononuclear cells, taken before any cancer treatment. All receptors come from a man between 40 and 69 years old with stage III lung adenocarcinoma.

The rearrangement links TRBV5-4 to TRBJ2-1, with D possibly being TRBD2 (6 bases). The CDR3 covers 15 residues. Trimming stripped 0 bases from V and 5 bases from J, with 12 bases between. Germline V gene data show CDR1 as SGHNT and CDR2 as YYREEE (reference sequence). CDR3 amino acids: CASSLEGTRNNEQFF. CDR3 bases: TGTGCCAGCAGCTTGGAAGGGACTCGAAACAATGAGCAGTTCTTC.

CDR3 sequence reads: CASSTRGTSVYEQYF. The DNA for the CDR3 is TGTGCCAGCAGCACACGAGGGACATCTGTCTACGAGCAGTACTTC. V and J are TRBV7-2 and TRBJ2-7, with D maybe TRBD1 (6 bases). V shed 5 bases and J shed 3 bases, with 17 bases lying between them. Germline values: CDR1 SGHTA, CDR2 FQGNSA. The CDR3 has 15 amino acids.

The chain recombines TRBV7-9 with TRBJ2-7; 10 bases are shared with TRBD1. V shed 3 bases and J 1 base; nucleotides not matched to a gene: 6. Per germline, CDR1 SEHNR and CDR2 FQNEAQ (reference sequence). This CDR3 has 16 amino acids. CDR3 bases: TGTGCCAGCAGCTTTTTCGGGGACAGGGGATCCTACGAGCAGTACTTC. Protein: CASSFFGDRGSYEQYF.

This clone was counted a single time. This rearrangement joins TRBV6-6 to TRBJ2-7; possible D gene TRBD1, 6 bases. V was cut by 4 bases and J by 3 bases, with 13 bases left in between. CDR1 and CDR2 (germline): MNHNY, SVGAGI (reference sequence). The CDR3 covers 14 residues. CDR3 nucleotide sequence: TGTGCCAGCAGTTCACCGGGACAAAACTACGAGCAGTACTTC. It is translated as CASSSPGQNYEQYF.

The rearrangement joins TRBV29-1 to TRBJ1-1; D gene ambiguous. CDR1 SQVTM and CDR2 ANQGSEA come from the germline V gene. V lost 3 bases and J lost 3, with 11 bases in between. The length of the CDR3 is 13 residues. CDR3 residues: CSVDEDGHTEAFF. DNA for the CDR3: TGCAGCGTTGACGAGGATGGCCACACTGAAGCTTTCTTT.

The rearrangement links TRBV27 to TRBJ1-2, with TRBD1 identical over 11 bases. The CDR3 runs to 14 residues. From germline, CDR1 is MNHEY and CDR2 SMNVEV (reference sequence). V shed 6 bases, J shed 4 bases, and the junction held 4 bases outside the gene matches. The CDR3 bases are TGTGCCAGCAGGGGGACAGGGGGTCGCTATGGCTACACCTTC. Translated: CASRGTGGRYGYTF.

This clone has a single count. The rearrangement uses TRBV6-1 and TRBJ1-4; no reliable D call. This CDR3 spans 14 amino acids. The V and J ends lost 6 bases and 0 bases respectively, with 8 bases between them. Germline CDR1 and CDR2: MNHNS and SASEGT. CDR3 loop: CASSLSATNEKLFF. For the CDR3, the DNA is TGTGCCAGCAGCCTATCAGCAACTAATGAAAAACTGTTTTTT.

The V gene is TRBV10-3, the J gene TRBJ1-1; the match to TRBD1 covers 8 bases. The CDR3 has 15 amino acids. CDR1 and CDR2 from the germline V gene are ENHRY and SYGVKD. J was trimmed by 6 bases and V by 3 bases; bases with no gene match: 9. The CDR3 protein is CAISDPRTGRSEAFF. CDR3 nucleotides: TGTGCCATCAGTGACCCTCGGACAGGGAGGTCTGAAGCTTTCTTT.

The rearrangement links TRBV6-5 to TRBJ1-1; 7 bases are a match to TRBD1. The V and J ends lost 2 bases and 4 bases, in that order; junction bases with no gene match: 7. CDR1 and CDR2 from the germline V gene are MNHEY and SVGAGI. This CDR3 has 15 residues. The CDR3 region has the DNA TGTGCCAGCAGTTACCTACCACAGGGGATCACTGAAGCTTTCTTT. The encoded protein is CASSYLPQGITEAFF.

This clone was counted between two and nine times. This chain connects TRBV11-2 to TRBJ1-2; D remains ambiguous. Deletions cut 1 base from V and 14 bases from J, with 17 bases between. Germline-derived CDR1 and CDR2 are SGHAT and FQNNGV. The length of the CDR3 is 13 residues. In nucleotides, the CDR3 is TGTGCCAGCAGCTTAGGGCTAGGAATGGCAAGTACCTTC. This gives the protein CASSLGLGMASTF.